The rows below give T cell receptor beta chains drawn from one sample of a study of cytomegalovirus exposure and HLA in healthy donors. TCRdb's table, derived via immunoSEQ multiplex PCR, lists solely in-frame clones and lacks some. The specimen's table records about 140,000 clones. The sequencing input was PBMCs. These TCRs come from a young woman in good health and CMV-seronegative. CDR3s include the opening cysteine and the closing phenylalanine or tryptophan. D genes are given only for firm matches.

TRBJ1-1	TRBV20-1	NA	TGCAGTGCCCGCTCAGGGGTTGGAGCTTTCTTT	CSARSGVGAFF
TRBJ2-1	TRBV9	NA	TGTGCCAGCAGCGCCCCCCCGGACAATGAGCAGTTCTTC	CASSAPPDNEQFF
TRBJ2-5	TRBV6-4	NA	TGTGCCAGCAGTGACTCAACTACGGTGGAGGGGAAATACTTC	CASSDSTTVEGKYF
TRBJ1-1	TRBV25-1	TRBD1	TGTGCCAGCAGTCGCGACGGGACAGTGAACACTGAAGCTTTCTTT	CASSRDGTVNTEAFF
TRBJ2-2	TRBV21-1	NA	TGTGCCAGCAGCCCCCCCGCCAGGGGGCATGGCGGGGAGCTGTTTTTT	CASSPPARGHGGELFF
TRBJ2-1	TRBV9	TRBD1	TGTGCCAGTGAAACGACAGGGGGCTTGAATGAGCAGTTCTTC	CASETTGGLNEQFF
TRBJ2-7	TRBV6-6	NA	TGTGCCAGCAGTTACTCCATACTTAGAGGCTACGAGCAGTACTTC	CASSYSILRGYEQYF
TRBJ2-5	TRBV9	NA	TGTGCCAGCAGCGTAGAGGCAGGGGGGCAAGAGACCCAGTACTTC	CASSVEAGGQETQYF
TRBJ1-2	TRBV10-1	NA	TGCGCCAGCTCAGTTGGGAGGCAGGGTCACTCCTATGGCTACACCTTC	CASSVGRQGHSYGYTF
TRBJ1-1	TRBV11-2	TRBD1	TGTGCCAGCAGCTTTTCGACAGGGTATGGCGTGAACACTGAAGCTTTCTTT	CASSFSTGYGVNTEAFF
TRBJ2-3	TRBV4-2	TRBD2	TGTGCCAGCAGCCAAGTAGCGGGAGACACAGATACGCAGTATTTT	CASSQVAGDTDTQYF
TRBJ1-1	TRBV6-5	NA	TGTGCCAGCAGTTACTCGAACAGCTTGAACACTGAAGCTTCCTTT	CASSYSNSLNTEASF
TRBJ1-1	TRBV12-5	NA	TGTGCTAGTGGTTTGGGTGGGGCCCCTGAAGCTTTCTTT	CASGLGGAPEAFF
TRBJ1-5	TRBV18	TRBD1	TGTGCCAGCTCGAAGGACAGGGCTAATCAGCCCCAGCATTTT	CASSKDRANQPQHF
TRBJ1-6	TRBV5-1	NA	TGCGCCAGCAGCTTGGAACAGGGCAATTCACCCCTCCACTTT	CASSLEQGNSPLHF
TRBJ2-5	TRBV4-2	NA	TGTGCCAGCAGCCAAGATCTTGGGCTAGCCTCCGGGGAGACCCAGTACTTC	CASSQDLGLASGETQYF
TRBJ1-5	TRBV7-2	TRBD1	TGTGCCAGCAGCTTACCCGGGACAGGGGATCAGCCCCAGCATTTT	CASSLPGTGDQPQHF
TRBJ2-3	TRBV19	TRBD2	TGTGCCAGTAGCTCAGCGGGGATCACAGATACGCAGTATTTT	CASSSAGITDTQYF
TRBJ2-4	TRBV5-1	TRBD2	TGCGCCAGCAGCTTGGCCCGGCTAGCGGAGGACATTCAGTACTTC	CASSLARLAEDIQYF
TRBJ2-2	TRBV4-1	NA	TGCGCCAGCACCCACTGGAGCGGGACCCCCAGGGGCACCGGGGAGCTGTTTTTT	CASTHWSGTPRGTGELFF
TRBJ1-2	TRBV25-1	NA	TGTGCCAGCAGTGCCAGGCACAGCTCATATGGCTACACCTTC	CASSARHSSYGYTF
TRBJ1-3	TRBV5-4	NA	TGTGCCAGCAGCTTGGACGTACCTAGCTCTGGAAACACCATATATTTT	CASSLDVPSSGNTIYF
TRBJ1-1	TRBV10-3	TRBD1	TGTGCCATCAATCACCCGGACAGGGGCACTGAAGCTTTCTTT	CAINHPDRGTEAFF
TRBJ1-3	TRBV27	NA	TGTGCCAGCAAGCACCACCCGAATAAAGCTGGAAACACCATATATTTT	CASKHHPNKAGNTIYF
TRBJ2-1	TRBV21-1	NA	TGTGCCAGCAGCAAAGGCCTAGCGGGAGGGCCCACCTACAATGAGCAGTTCTTC	CASSKGLAGGPTYNEQFF
TRBJ2-1	TRBV4-2	NA	TGTGCCAGCAGTAACGGGAGACGATACAATGAGCAGTTCTTC	CASSNGRRYNEQFF
TRBJ2-1	TRBV7-2	NA	TGTGCCAGCAGCCGACTAGTGCCCCAGGAGCAGTTCTTC	CASSRLVPQEQFF
TRBJ1-1	TRBV11-2	TRBD1	TGTGCCAGCAGCTTAGCAGACAGGGGCACTGAAGCTTTCTTT	CASSLADRGTEAFF
TRBJ1-2	TRBV6-1	TRBD1	TGTGCCAGTGCCGACAGGGGCAACTATGGCTACACCTTC	CASADRGNYGYTF